This T cell receptor (beta chain) was captured in a study of T cells in Graves' hyperthyroidism and ophthalmopathy. Findings of the study overall: Most clonotypes that expanded in the thyroid above 0.001 also showed up in blood.

V dropped 2 bases and J dropped 6; count of bases not matched to a gene: 7. The CDR3 length is 15 residues. Germline V CDR1 and CDR2: SGHTA, FQGNSA. Together with thyroid ultrasound, orbital computed tomography, serum thyroxine and TRAb, clinical symptoms were used for diagnoses. Source material for PBMCs was 10 ml fresh peripheral blood. Amplified TCR beta CDR3 regions derived from RNA transcripts. The HTBI primer set drove a first-round RT-PCR of the TCR CDR3. TCRdb re-called the multiplex PCR reads through MiXCR, storing one row per CDR3 protein. The top ten clones hold under 25% of a sample with about 380,000 distinct CDR3 sequences, roughly 12% of them seen once. This clonotype appeared once. What it recognizes is unknown. A much larger clone sits a single nucleotide away, making a read error possible.

Sequenced input: blood. This receptor was taken from a man aged 25-40 years with Graves' hyperthyroidism that later progressed to Graves' ophthalmopathy. The V and J genes are TRBV7-2 and TRBJ2-1; 7 bases map to TRBD1. The chain's CDR3 is CASSLMGQSRNEQFF. Here the CDR3 DNA reads TGTGCCAGCAGCTTAATGGGACAGTCCCGCAATGAGCAGTTCTTC.